A single TCR beta chain is shown here with its context. Method: immunoSEQ multiplex PCR; TCRdb's copy keeps in-frame clones and lacks some. The sample shows 35,000 to 45,000 clones, approximately 85% of them seen only once. This record comes from a study of blood T cell repertoires in COVID-19. Study-wide background: PBMCs, B-cell-depleted T cells, or T cells provided the cDNA or gDNA that made up the material.

CDR1 is SGHNT, CDR2 YYREEE, per germline (reference sequence). This CDR3 is built from 17 residues. V was cut by 6 bases and J by 3 bases, with 22 bases left in between. Sequenced: peripheral blood. V is TRBV5-4 and J is TRBJ2-1, with D perhaps matching TRBD2 (6 bases). This TCR was recovered from a woman of 80 years or more with acute or convalescent COVID-19. The CDR3 sequence: CASTRGGAGLNYNEQFF. The CDR3 DNA reads TGTGCCAGCACCCGAGGTGGTGCGGGGCTAAACTACAATGAGCAGTTCTTC.